This T cell receptor (beta chain) was documented in a study of OX40 agonist ivuxolimab in advanced cancers. Overall study: Dose-escalation patients suffered from hepatocellular carcinoma, melanoma, renal cell or head and neck cancer.

Germline CDR1 MNHEY, CDR2 SMNVEV (reference sequence). J was trimmed by 4 bases and V by 6 bases; bases with no gene match: 14. This CDR3 comprises 16 residues. About this clone: What it recognizes is unknown.

TCRdb's table, derived via immunoSEQ multiplex PCR, lists solely in-frame clones and lacks some. The table lists roughly 55,000 clones, 70% to 80% of them singletons. Overall study findings and caveats: Determination of antigen specificity was not performed for the expanded peripheral T cells.

The receptor comes from an adult with an advanced solid tumor such as melanoma, head and neck, liver or kidney cancer. The chain couples TRBV27 to TRBJ2-5, with 7 bases that match TRBD1. The source material was CD4+ or CD8+ T cells sorted from blood, sampled in a trial of the OX40 agonist ivuxolimab. In DNA, the CDR3 is TGTGCCAGCAGGGGATGGGCTACAGGGGCTGGAGAGACCCAGTACTTC. It is translated as CASRGWATGAGETQYF.